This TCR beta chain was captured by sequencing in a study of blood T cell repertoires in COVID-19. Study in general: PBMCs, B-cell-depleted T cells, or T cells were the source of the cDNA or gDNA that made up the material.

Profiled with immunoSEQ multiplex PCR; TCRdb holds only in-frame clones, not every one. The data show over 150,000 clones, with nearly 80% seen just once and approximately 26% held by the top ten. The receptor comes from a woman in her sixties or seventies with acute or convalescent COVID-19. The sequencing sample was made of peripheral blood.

For the CDR3, the DNA is TGTGCCAGCAGTGAATCGAAAAAAAAGGGAAGACAGGGCTACACCTTC. Residues: CASSESKKKGRQGYTF. The chain employs TRBV25-1 and TRBJ1-2; a possible D gene is TRBD1 (5 bases). Germline CDR1 is MGHDK and CDR2 is SYGVNS. Trimming removed 1 base at V and 8 bases at J, with 20 bases between. This CDR3 spans 16 amino acids.